A few counts support the clone carrying this TCR beta chain. Original handling: How many nucleated cells were present was estimated from reference gene primer amplification. The assay was immunoSEQ multiplex PCR, and TCRdb's table has in-frame clones only and misses some. The V and J calls and clone size are taken from that table; D and trimming were inferred from the DNA. This table has about 100,000 clones, approximately 87% appearing once. The sample is drawn from a study of blood T cell repertoires in COVID-19. Whole-study context: Samples taken during acute and convalescent COVID-19 were collected in the United States, Italy and Spain.

The germline gives CDR1 MDHEN, CDR2 SYDVKM. This CDR3 is built from 14 residues. Losses at the gene ends were 6 bases for V and 5 bases for J; bases not matched to a gene: 5. The chain couples TRBV28 to TRBJ1-5; TRBD1 agrees at 9 bases. Material for sequencing was peripheral blood. The TCR comes from a man aged 45 to 65 with acute or convalescent COVID-19. The CDR3 loop is CASRPGTGHQPQHF. CDR3 DNA: TGTGCCAGCAGGCCCGGGACAGGGCATCAGCCCCAGCATTTT.